A single sample gave rise to the 26 T cell receptor delta chains below, sequenced in a study of γδ T cells in repeated Plasmodium falciparum infection. Flow sorting of PBMC yielded separate Vgamma9/Vdelta2+ and Vdelta2-negative gammadelta T cell populations for bulk repertoire analysis. TCRdb fed the multiplex PCR reads to CATT. The table lists roughly 48,000 delta-chain clones, over 1.5% of them singletons, with 6.5% to 9.5% in the top ten. Sequencing used gamma-delta T cells from blood. The receptors come from a pool of human donors (malaria-infected and uninfected, not separated).

With respect to this clone: TCRdb pairs this DNA with a much larger clone's protein that differs at residue 9, likely a read error; the protein shown was translated from the DNA. The genes are TRDV2 and TRDJ3; 7 bases are a match to TRDD3. The J gene, missing from TCRdb, was assigned here through DNA to germline matching. The CDR3 sequence is 22 residues long. Germline loops: CDR1 GEAIGNYY, CDR2 EKD. J was trimmed by 1 base and V by 3 bases; bases with no gene match: 20. The CDR3 DNA reads as TGTGCCTGTGACGACGTCCAATCCAAGGATACGAACTCATCCTGGGACACCCGACAGATGTTTTTC. Amino acids: CACDDVQSKDTNSSWDTRQMFF.

This clone was detected only a few times. The protein recorded in TCRdb matches a much larger clone and deviates from this DNA's translation at residue 13, suggesting a read error; the protein here is obtained by translating the DNA. No call exists for the J gene, whereas the V gene is TRDV1; whether TRDD3, the table's D call, matches the DNA was not checked. This CDR3 has 15 amino acids. In germline, CDR1 is TSWWSYY, CDR2 QGS. The CDR3 protein is CALGELGFLRGGSIF. DNA of the CDR3: TGTGCTCTTGGGGAACTCGGTTTCCTACGGGGGGGATCCATCTTT.

Concerning this clone: TCRdb shows a much larger clone's protein in place of this DNA's translation, and the two differ at residue 9, likely through a read error; the protein shown is translated from the DNA. V gene TRDV1 combines with J gene TRDJ1, with TRDD3 matching over 13 bases. Here the J gene came from matching the DNA to germline, since TCRdb omits it. The CDR3 contains 23 residues. Unmatched junction bases numbered 25, after V lost 4 bases and J lost 2 bases. The V gene's germline CDR1 is TSWWSYY and CDR2 QGS. CDR3 DNA sequence: TGTGCTCTTGGGGCTCGATTCCCAATATTATACTGGGGGATACGCACCGAAACCGATAAACTCATCTTT. It encodes CALGARFPILYWGIRTETDKLIF.

About this clone itself: This likely reflects a read error, since a far larger clone is one base away. This same CDR3 is encoded by further DNA sequences in the sample. The chain uses TRDV1 and TRDJ1, with D possibly matching TRDD3 (5 bases). TCRdb offers no J gene call, so here the DNA was matched to germline to obtain one. V lost 3 bases, J lost 0 bases, and 26 bases lay in between. The CDR3 consists of 20 residues. Germline CDR1 and CDR2: TSWWSYY and QGS. As DNA, the CDR3 is TGTGCTCTTGGGGAGGTCGGGAGACGGACCCCGGGGAGGTACACCGATAAACTCATCTTT. It encodes CALGEVGRRTPGRYTDKLIF.

To note about this clone: This DNA's translation and the protein TCRdb lists, from a much larger clone, do not match at residue 26, likely due to a read error; the protein shown is translated from the DNA. The V gene call reads TRDV1; no J gene was called; TRDD3 reflects the table's D call only, with no check against the DNA. This CDR3 is 28 amino acids long. Germline V gene data show CDR1 as TSWWSYY and CDR2 as QGS. DNA of the CDR3: TGTGCTCTTGGGGAACTAGTCTCAAATGGCCTCGCCTCGAACACTGGGGGATACCCCCTTTGGACCACCGATAAACCCATCTTT. Protein: CALGELVSNGLASNTGGYPLWTTDKPIF.

This clone has just a few counts. This DNA's translation and the protein TCRdb lists, from a much larger clone, do not match at residue 17, likely due to a read error; the protein shown is translated from the DNA. The V gene call reads TRDV1; no J gene was called; TRDD3, the D gene given by the table, was not confirmed from the DNA. The CDR3 consists of 19 residues. CDR1 is TSWWSYY, CDR2 QGS, per germline. In DNA form, the CDR3 reads TGTGCTCTTGGGAAGTTCCTACGGGGGATCCGAAGGTACACCGATAAACCCATCTTT. The encoded protein is CALGKFLRGIRRYTDKPIF.

About this clone: TCRdb's listed protein matches a much larger clone and diverges from this DNA's translation at residue 16, likely through a read error; the protein shown comes from the DNA. The chain combines TRDV1 with TRDJ1; TRDD3 matches at 8 bases. The length of the CDR3 is 22 residues. Germline values: CDR1 TSWWSYY, CDR2 QGS. V was pared by 0 bases and J by 0 bases, with 21 bases of the junction left unmatched. CDR3 nucleotides: TGTGCTCTTGGGGAACTGGAAGTGCCTCCTCGGCTGGGGGACTCGCACACCGATAAACTCATCTTT. It yields the protein CALGELEVPPRLGDSHTDKLIF.

Of note for this clone: For this DNA, TCRdb reports the protein of a much larger clone, which diverges at residue 14, most likely from a read error; the protein presented here is translated directly from the DNA. DNA for the CDR3: TGTGCTCTTGGGTCCCCAGGGGGATACGGTCCTCCGTACGCCGATAAACTCATCTTT. This codes for CALGSPGGYGPPYADKLIF. This rearrangement joins TRDV1 to TRDJ1; 10 bases match TRDD3. TCRdb lists no J gene, so it was determined here by aligning the DNA to germline. The CDR3 runs to 19 residues. CDR1 is TSWWSYY, CDR2 QGS, per germline. V lost 5 bases to trimming and J lost 3 bases; unmatched junction nucleotides: 18.

Concerning this clone: The mismatch at residue 7 between this DNA's translation and the TCRdb protein of a much larger clone likely reflects a read error; the protein shown is translated from the DNA. The chain links TRDV1 to TRDJ1, with D maybe TRDD3 (5 bases). Germline matching of the DNA provided the J gene here, since TCRdb leaves it blank. The CDR3 length is 16 residues. Trimming took off 6 bases at V and 2 bases at J, with 19 bases between the two ends. Germline V gene sequence: CDR1 TSWWSYY, CDR2 QGS. The CDR3 sequence: CALGGIRELKTDKLIF. The CDR3 region has the DNA TGTGCTCTTGGTGGGATCCGCGAACTTAAAACCGATAAACTCATCTTT.

Comment on this clone: The mismatch at residue 9 between this DNA's translation and the TCRdb protein of a much larger clone likely reflects a read error; the protein shown is translated from the DNA. The chain joins TRDV1 to TRDJ1; no firm D call. CDR3 length: 17 residues. Trimming removed 8 bases from V and 0 bases from J, with 22 bases in between. Looked up from germline, CDR1 is TSWWSYY and CDR2 is QGS. CDR3 in amino acids: CALKKGSWRKYTDKLIF. CDR3 nucleotides: TGTGCTCTTAAGAAAGGTAGCTGGAGGAAGTACACCGATAAACTCATCTTT.

This clone was detected many times. The genes are TRDV1 and TRDJ1; D is perhaps TRDD3 (6 bases). V lost 5 bases and J lost 0, with 22 bases in between. This CDR3 is built from 18 residues. Per the germline V gene, CDR1 is TSWWSYY and CDR2 is QGS. Written as DNA, the CDR3 is TGTGCTCTTGGGTGCCCAGACGACTGGGTTCCGTACACCGATAAACTCATCTTT. Protein: CALGCPDDWVPYTDKLIF.

This clone was observed a handful of times. With a far larger clone one base away, a read error is the likely cause. This CDR3 is also generated by other DNA sequences in the sample. This rearrangement joins TRDV1 to TRDJ1; 10 bases fit TRDD3. The CDR3 covers 16 residues. Per germline, CDR1 TSWWSYY and CDR2 QGS. Here the CDR3 reads CALGGLPRGGIRKLIF. In DNA form, the CDR3 reads TGTGCTCTTGGGGGCCTCCCGAGGGGGGGGATACGCAAACTCATCTTC.

The gene calls are TRDV1 and TRDJ1, with 10 positions matching TRDD3. Since TCRdb gives no J gene, matching the DNA to germline was used here to assign it. Germline assignment: CDR1 TSWWSYY and CDR2 QGS. The CDR3 covers 24 residues. With 6 bases clipped from V and 0 bases from J, the junction kept 31 bases outside the gene matches. CDR3 sequence reads: CALGPTFHTIVLGDPPFYTDKLIF. The CDR3 bases are TGTGCTCTTGGACCAACCTTCCACACGATTGTACTGGGGGATCCCCCTTTTTACACCGATAAACTCATCTTT.

To note about this clone: The likely explanation is a read error, given a far larger clone one base away. The limits of the CDR3 on the DNA are not certain, so only TCRdb's listed CDR3 is given. The V gene call reads TRDV1; no J gene was called; the table's D gene call, TRDD3, was not cross checked with the DNA. The V gene's germline CDR1 is TSWWSYY and CDR2 QGS. Including both end residues, the CDR3 is 21 amino acids long. This CDR3 reads CALGDNPTWVGWGIRSDKLIF.

In its sample, this clone was seen many times. The protein TCRdb lists belongs to a much larger clone and differs from this DNA's translation at residue 3, which points to a read error; the protein shown is made from the DNA. The rearrangement links TRDV1 to TRDJ1; D might be TRDD3 (6 bases). Germline CDR1 TSWWSYY, CDR2 QGS. The CDR3 consists of 17 residues. CDR3 region: CAPGDFYANCFTDKLIF. CDR3 DNA sequence: TGTGCTCCTGGGGACTTCTACGCGAACTGTTTCACCGATAAACTCATCTTT.

On this clone itself: A far bigger clonotype differs at one base, so this is likely a read error. The sample holds other DNA sequences that translate to the same CDR3. This chain links TRDV1 with TRDJ1; 7 positions agree with TRDD3. The V gene's germline CDR1 is TSWWSYY and CDR2 QGS. V trimming: 3 bases; J trimming: 0 bases; junction bases outside the gene matches: 16. This CDR3 region has 19 residues. CDR3 amino acids: CALGDSHRSGYVYTDKLIF. CDR3 coding DNA: TGTGCTCTTGGGGACTCCCATCGAAGCGGATACGTATACACCGATAAACTCATCTTT.

This clone was detected a few times. One base separates it from a far larger clone, so it is likely a read error. The sample holds other DNA sequences that translate to the same CDR3. The chain joins TRDV1 to TRDJ1, with 7 bases aligning to TRDD3. The germline V gene encodes CDR1 TSWWSYY and CDR2 QGS. The CDR3 totals 20 residues. V was clipped by 1 base and J by 8 bases; unmatched bases: 25. For the CDR3, the DNA is TGTGCTCTTGGGGAACCGGGGGCCCTACGCTCCGGGGGATCAAGCGACAAACTCATCTTT. It is translated as CALGEPGALRSGGSSDKLIF.

This clone was observed a handful of times. V usage is TRDV2 and J usage is TRDJ1, with 12 nucleotides matching TRDD3. Because TCRdb records no J gene, it was assigned here through a match of the DNA to germline. Germline lookup yields CDR1 GEAIGNYY and CDR2 EKD. The CDR3 is 19 amino acids. J was trimmed by 3 bases and V by 5 bases; bases with no gene match: 18. In nucleotides, the CDR3 is TGTGCCTGTGCCTCTATGGTTCTGGGGGATACGGTTCGGGCCGATAAACTCATCTTT. Amino acid sequence: CACASMVLGDTVRADKLIF.

As regards this clone: A far bigger clonotype differs at one base, so this is likely a read error. The identical CDR3 is also encoded by other nucleotide sequences in the sample. The chain employs TRDV2 and TRDJ1; 12 nucleotides agree with TRDD3. The V gene end was trimmed by 0 bases and the J gene end by 5 bases; junction bases not matched to a gene: 6. The germline V gene has CDR1 GEAIGNYY and CDR2 EKD. This CDR3 region has 16 residues. CDR3 in DNA: TGTGCCTGTGACACCCTTACTGGGGGATACCCTGATAAACTCATCTTT. Its protein product is CACDTLTGGYPDKLIF.

This clone has only a few counts. TCRdb's protein, taken from a much larger clone, differs from this DNA's translation at residue 20, likely owing to a read error; the protein displayed comes from the DNA. V gene assignment gives TRDV1, but the J gene was left uncalled; TRDD3, the D gene given by the table, was not confirmed from the DNA. The CDR3 extends over 22 amino acids. Germline-derived CDR1 and CDR2 are TSWWSYY and QGS. CDR3 DNA: TGTGCTCTTGGGGAACTACCTTCCTACATGGGTGGGGGTCACTCATACACCGATAAATTCATCTTT. Its protein is CALGELPSYMGGGHSYTDKFIF.

The sample holds many counts of this clone. TCRdb records a much larger clone's protein for this DNA, with a difference at residue 7 that likely arises from a read error; the protein given is the translation of the DNA. The J gene is TRDJ1, the V gene TRDV1; 8 bases are shared with TRDD3. Germline lookup yields CDR1 TSWWSYY and CDR2 QGS. CDR3 length equals 20 residues. With 3 bases clipped from V and 0 bases from J, the junction kept 18 bases outside the gene matches. CDR3 DNA: TGTGCTCTTGGGGAGTTACCCTGGGGGACGAGTTTAAAGTACACCGATAAACTCATCTTT. Its translation is CALGELPWGTSLKYTDKLIF.

About this clone itself: TCRdb has a much larger clone's protein, which differs at residue 8 from the translation of this DNA, likely because of a read error; what is shown is the protein translated from the DNA. V and J are TRDV1 and TRDJ1; TRDD3 agrees at 10 bases. The J gene was not available in TCRdb and was assigned here by matching the DNA to germline segments. The CDR3 sequence is 21 residues long. Germline values: CDR1 TSWWSYY, CDR2 QGS. V shed 3 bases and J 0 bases; nucleotides not matched to a gene: 19. The CDR3 sequence is CALGDPPPSRDWGMYTDKLIF. The CDR3 nucleotides read TGTGCTCTTGGGGATCCTCCTCCCTCCCGGGACTGGGGGATGTACACCGATAAACTCATCTTT.

This clone has just a few counts. TCRdb's protein, taken from a much larger clone, differs from this DNA's translation at residue 18, likely owing to a read error; the protein displayed comes from the DNA. The chain joins TRDV1 to TRDJ1; possibly TRDD3 for D (6 bases). The J gene, not given by TCRdb, was assigned here from a germline match of the nucleotide sequence. This CDR3 region has 21 residues. The V gene's germline CDR1 is TSWWSYY and CDR2 QGS. CDR3 sequence (DNA): TGTGCTCTTGGGGAACCCACCGTTAGTATAATAATTAATCGGGGGACCGATAGACTCATCTTT. As protein: CALGEPTVSIIINRGTDRLIF.

This clone has more than one count but fewer than ten. Possible read error: a much larger clone is one base away. V is TRDV2 and J is TRDJ1, with 11 bases that match TRDD3. TCRdb lists no J gene, so it was determined here by aligning the DNA to germline. CDR3 length: 18 residues. With 0 bases clipped from V and 9 bases from J, the junction kept 17 bases outside the gene matches. Germline V CDR1 and CDR2: GEAIGNYY, EKD. CDR3 amino acids: CACDTVDGGYAFATQLIF. DNA of the CDR3: TGTGCCTGTGACACCGTGGATGGGGGATACGCCTTTGCGACCCAACTCATCTTT.

This clone was seen more than once but under ten times. The mismatch at residue 4 between this DNA's translation and the TCRdb protein of a much larger clone likely reflects a read error; the protein shown is translated from the DNA. The chain joins TRDV1 to TRDJ1; the match to TRDD3 covers 8 bases. Germline V gene lookup returns CDR1 TSWWSYY and CDR2 QGS. The CDR3 covers 19 residues. CDR3 sequence reads: CALEEPYSPKGYAANKLIF. The CDR3 DNA is TGTGCTCTTGAGGAACCCTATTCCCCAAAGGGATACGCAGCGAATAAACTCATCTTT.

Within the sample, this clone is medium-sized (0.01 to 0.1%). Other DNA variants within this sample encode the same CDR3. This sequence joins TRDV1 and TRDJ1; tentative D call: TRDD2 (6 bases). Trimming pared 0 bases from V and 0 bases from J, leaving 32 bases between. Germline CDR1 TSWWSYY, CDR2 QGS. The CDR3 is made up of 23 amino acids. CDR3: CALGELPLLRGGWDSAYTDKLIF. The CDR3 DNA is TGTGCTCTTGGGGAACTTCCACTCCTACGAGGGGGGTGGGATTCAGCGTACACCGATAAACTCATCTTT.